Given below is one TCR beta chain in context. Its antigen remains unknown. These data belong to a study of stem cell transplantation in POMP-related autoinflammatory disease. Looking at the study overall: Before transplant, CD4+ T cells skewed naive and CD8+ proportions were low. DNA chimerism showed 100% graft donor engraftment of neutrophils and platelets through one year. General study results and limits: Across all analyzed T-cell subsets, patients with PRAID tended toward reduced diversity and increased clonality.

Assay: immunoSEQ multiplex PCR; the TCRdb copy retains only in-frame clones and omits some. The top ten clones hold around 0.72% of a sample with over 60,000 clones, roughly 91% of them seen once. V dropped 0 bases and J dropped 2; count of bases not matched to a gene: 5. This CDR3 is 17 amino acids long. Germline-derived CDR1 and CDR2 are SGHRS and YFSETQ. The starting material was CD4+ T cells from PBMCs, obtained after stem cell transplantation. The sequence came from a human patient with POMP-related autoinflammation and immune dysregulation (PRAID). Some T cells may possibly be graft donor cells. The rearrangement joins TRBV5-1 to TRBJ2-5, with 12 bases identical to TRBD2. The CDR3 region is CASSLGGTSGQQETQYF. The CDR3 nucleotides read TGCGCCAGCAGCTTGGGAGGGACTAGCGGGCAACAAGAGACCCAGTACTTC.